Following are 10 T cell receptor beta chains from one sample sequenced in a study of T-cell reconstitution after alpha-beta-depleted transplantation in children. A library of TCRbeta sequences, prepared with unique molecular identifiers, was generated. One entry per CDR3 protein results from TCRdb running MiXCR on the PCR reads. Altogether around 600,000 distinct CDR3 sequences are present, more than 20% being singletons, with the ten largest covering 11% to 15%. The input for sequencing was PBMCs, mostly from graft donor cells, taken 360 days after TCRalphabeta/CD19-depleted stem cell transplant. These receptors were taken from a boy under two years old who had a stem cell transplant for acute myeloid leukemia, so the T cells may come from the graft donor.

This clonotype was seen a few times. The gene calls are TRBV21-1 and TRBJ1-2; TRBD1 is the table's D call, not checked against the DNA. TRBV21-1 is a known pseudogene. CDR3 length: 15 residues. The CDR3 region is CASSKAGTGGDGYTF. CDR3 nucleotide sequence: TGTGCCAGCAGCAAAGCGGGGACAGGGGGGGATGGCTACACCTTC.

In this sample, this clonotype turned up a few times. The CDR3 bases are TGTGCCAGCAGTCGGACTCTTCTCAACTATGGCTACACCTTC. This sequence encodes CASSRTLLNYGYTF. This rearrangement joins TRBV2 to TRBJ1-2; D is uncertain. The germline V and J ends were trimmed by 5 bases and 2 bases, with 12 bases remaining between them. CDR1 SNHLY and CDR2 FYNNEI come from the germline V gene. The CDR3 contains 14 residues.

This clonotype has ten or more counts. V is TRBV20-1 and J is TRBJ2-7; tentatively, D is TRBD2 (5 bases). Germline V gene lookup returns CDR1 DFQATT and CDR2 SNEGSKA (reference sequence). CDR3 length: 12 residues. CDR3 in DNA: TGCAGGCACGTGCGAGGACTCTACGAGCAGTACTTC. It specifies CRHVRGLYEQYF.

In this sample, this clonotype turned up a few times. The chain employs TRBV7-9 and TRBJ2-2; D is unclear. V gave up 2 bases and J gave up 3 bases, with 10 bases separating them. The CDR3 extends over 15 amino acids. Germline V gene sequence: CDR1 SEHNR, CDR2 FQNEAQ (reference sequence). The CDR3 DNA sequence: TGTGCCAGCAGCTTAATCGGCAGCTACACCGGGGAGCTGTTTTTT. As protein: CASSLIGSYTGELFF.

This clonotype was recorded at least ten times. The gene calls are TRBV27 and TRBJ1-6, with D tentatively TRBD1 (6 bases). The ends were cut back, 2 bases at V and 9 bases at J, with 11 bases in the middle. The CDR3 has 14 residues. The germline V gene has CDR1 MNHEY and CDR2 SMNVEV (reference sequence). The CDR3 sequence: CASSLHRVSSPLHF. In DNA, the CDR3 is TGTGCCAGCAGTTTACACAGGGTCTCTTCACCCCTCCACTTT.

This clonotype occurred a few times. CDR3 nucleotide sequence: TGTGCCAGCAGCTTAGTGGGGGGGGCGCTTCACAATGAGCAGTTCTTC. Its translation: CASSLVGGALHNEQFF. The V call is TRBV7-2, the J call TRBJ2-1; weak D call: TRBD2 (7 bases). V lost 1 base and J 5 bases, leaving 15 bases between the germline ends. The germline V gene encodes CDR1 SGHTA and CDR2 FQGNSA. The CDR3 sequence is 16 residues long.

This clonotype was seen a single time. The chain employs TRBV12-3 or TRBV12-4 and TRBJ2-7; the match to TRBD2 covers 13 bases. This CDR3 comprises 15 residues. The V and J ends lost 5 bases and 3 bases, in that order; junction bases with no gene match: 4. The CDR3 region is CASSRTSGGRYEQYF. The CDR3 DNA is TGTGCCAGCAGTCGGACTAGCGGGGGACGCTACGAGCAGTACTTC.

This clonotype was counted many times. The junction departs from the called germline gene at one end, perhaps through a read error. The chain has TRBV6-6 and TRBJ2-1; 7 bases fit TRBD2. The CDR3 extends over 12 amino acids. Looked up from germline, CDR1 is MNHNY and CDR2 is SVGAGI (reference sequence). The CDR3 here is CASSPTGRAPLF. The CDR3 coding sequence is TGTGCCAGCAGCCCCACGGGGAGGGCCCCGCTCTTC.

The V and J genes are TRBV20-1 and TRBJ1-4, with D possibly matching TRBD1 (5 bases). The CDR3 extends over 16 amino acids. CDR1 and CDR2 from the germline V gene are DFQATT and SNEGSKA (reference sequence). V was cut by 3 bases and J by 1 base, with 15 bases left in between. The CDR3 sequence is CSASGGTALTNEKLFF. The CDR3 DNA is TGCAGTGCTAGCGGCGGGACTGCCTTAACTAATGAAAAACTGTTTTTT.

The chain uses TRBV11-2 and TRBJ2-1, with D unresolved. This CDR3 has 15 amino acids. The germline gives CDR1 SGHAT, CDR2 FQNNGV. Trimming pared 2 bases from V and 4 bases from J, leaving 12 bases between. The CDR3 sequence: CASSLLGNTYNEQFF. In DNA, the CDR3 is TGTGCCAGCAGCTTATTGGGGAATACGTACAATGAGCAGTTCTTC.